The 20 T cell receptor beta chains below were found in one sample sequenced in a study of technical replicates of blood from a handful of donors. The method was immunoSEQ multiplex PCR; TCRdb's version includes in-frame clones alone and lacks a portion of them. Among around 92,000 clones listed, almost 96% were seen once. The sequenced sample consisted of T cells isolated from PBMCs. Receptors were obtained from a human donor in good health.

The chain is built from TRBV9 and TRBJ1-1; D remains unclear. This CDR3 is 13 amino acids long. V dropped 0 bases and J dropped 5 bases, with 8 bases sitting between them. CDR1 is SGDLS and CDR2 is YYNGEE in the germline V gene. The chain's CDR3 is CASSVAERTEAFF. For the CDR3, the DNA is TGTGCCAGCAGCGTAGCCGAGCGGACTGAAGCTTTCTTT.

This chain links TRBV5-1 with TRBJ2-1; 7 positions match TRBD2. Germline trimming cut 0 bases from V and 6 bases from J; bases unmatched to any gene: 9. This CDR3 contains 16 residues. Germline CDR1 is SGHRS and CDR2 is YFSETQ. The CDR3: CASSLGARERSNEQFF. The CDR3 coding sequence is TGCGCCAGCAGCTTGGGAGCGCGGGAGAGGAGCAATGAGCAGTTCTTC.

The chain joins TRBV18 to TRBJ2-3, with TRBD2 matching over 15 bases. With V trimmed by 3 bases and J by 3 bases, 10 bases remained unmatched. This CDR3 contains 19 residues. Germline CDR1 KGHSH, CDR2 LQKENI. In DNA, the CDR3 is TGTGCCAGCTCACCTTATCCGGGACTAGCGGGAGGAGGTACAGATACGCAGTATTTT. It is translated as CASSPYPGLAGGGTDTQYF.

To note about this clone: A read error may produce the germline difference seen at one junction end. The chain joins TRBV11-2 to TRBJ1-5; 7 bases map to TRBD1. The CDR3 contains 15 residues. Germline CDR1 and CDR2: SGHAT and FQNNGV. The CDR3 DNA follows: TGTGCCAGCAGCTCCCCCGGGACAGTTAATCAGCCTCAGCATTTT. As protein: CASSSPGTVNQPQHF.

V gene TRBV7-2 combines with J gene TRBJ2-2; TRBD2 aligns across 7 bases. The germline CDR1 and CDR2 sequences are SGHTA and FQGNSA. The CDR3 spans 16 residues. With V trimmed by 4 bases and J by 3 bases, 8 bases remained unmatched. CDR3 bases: TGTGCCAGCAGCTCCGGCTGGGGGGGAGACACCGGGGAGCTGTTTTTT. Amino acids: CASSSGWGGDTGELFF. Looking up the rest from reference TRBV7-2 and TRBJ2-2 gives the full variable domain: GAGVSQSPSNKVTEKGKDVELRCDPISGHTALYWYRQSLGQGLEFLIYFQGNSAPDKSGLPSDRFSAERTGGSVSTLTIQRTQQEDSAVYLCASSSGWGGDTGELFFGEGSRLTVL.

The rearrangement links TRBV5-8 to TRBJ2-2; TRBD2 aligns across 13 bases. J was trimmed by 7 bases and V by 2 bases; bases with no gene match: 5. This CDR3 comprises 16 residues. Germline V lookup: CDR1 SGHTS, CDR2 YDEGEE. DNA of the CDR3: TGTGCCAGCAGCTTCGGACTAGCGGGAGTGGACGGGGAGCTGTTTTTT. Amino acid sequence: CASSFGLAGVDGELFF.

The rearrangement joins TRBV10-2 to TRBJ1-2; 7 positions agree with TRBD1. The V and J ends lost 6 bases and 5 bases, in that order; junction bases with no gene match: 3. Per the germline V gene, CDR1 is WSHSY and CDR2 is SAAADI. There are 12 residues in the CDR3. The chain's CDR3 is CASSGQDYGYTF. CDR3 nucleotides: TGCGCCAGCAGCGGACAGGATTATGGCTACACCTTC.

The CDR3 nucleotides read TGTGCCAGCAGCATCCTGAGGACTAGCGGGGCTAGCACAGATACGCAGTATTTT. Protein product: CASSILRTSGASTDTQYF. The chain joins TRBV5-4 to TRBJ2-3; TRBD2 matches 12 bases. Trimming took 4 bases from V and 0 from J; bases not matched to a gene: 9. Germline V lookup: CDR1 SGHNT, CDR2 YYREEE (reference sequence). The CDR3 consists of 18 residues.

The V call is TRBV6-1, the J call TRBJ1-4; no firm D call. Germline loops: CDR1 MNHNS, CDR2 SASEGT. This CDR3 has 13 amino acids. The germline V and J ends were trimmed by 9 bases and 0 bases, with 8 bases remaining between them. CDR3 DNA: TGTGCCAGTCAGCTAGCAACTAATGAAAAACTGTTTTTT. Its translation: CASQLATNEKLFF.

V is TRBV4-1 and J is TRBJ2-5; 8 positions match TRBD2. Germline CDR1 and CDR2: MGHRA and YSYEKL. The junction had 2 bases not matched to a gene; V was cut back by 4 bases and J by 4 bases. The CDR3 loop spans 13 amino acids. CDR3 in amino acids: CASSPGGAETQYF. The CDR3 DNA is TGCGCCAGCAGCCCCGGGGGGGCAGAGACCCAGTACTTC.

The DNA of the CDR3 is TGTGCCAGCAGCGTAAACACAGGGAACACTGAAGCTTTCTTT. This gives the protein CASSVNTGNTEAFF. The chain uses TRBV9 and TRBJ1-1; possible D gene TRBD1, 5 bases. In germline, CDR1 is SGDLS, CDR2 YYNGEE. Trimming took 1 base from V and 1 from J, leaving 8 bases between them. CDR3 length: 14 residues. Variable domain in full (rest from reference TRBV9 and TRBJ1-1): DSGVTQTPKHLITATGQRVTLRCSPRSGDLSVYWYQQSLDQGLQFLIQYYNGEERAKGNILERFSAQQFPDLHSELNLSSLELGDSALYFCASSVNTGNTEAFFGQGTRLTVV.

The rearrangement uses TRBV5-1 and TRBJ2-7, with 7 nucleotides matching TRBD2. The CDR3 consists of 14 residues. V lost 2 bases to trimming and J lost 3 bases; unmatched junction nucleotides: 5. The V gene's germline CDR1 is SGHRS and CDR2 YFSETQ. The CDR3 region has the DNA TGCGCCAGCAGCTTCGAAGGGAGGGGCTACGAGCAGTACTTC. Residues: CASSFEGRGYEQYF.

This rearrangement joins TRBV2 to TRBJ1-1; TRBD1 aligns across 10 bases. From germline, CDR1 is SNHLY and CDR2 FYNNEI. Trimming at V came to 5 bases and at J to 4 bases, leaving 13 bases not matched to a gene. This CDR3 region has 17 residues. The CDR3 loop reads CASSTLFRGQGTTEAFF. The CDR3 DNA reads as TGTGCCAGCAGTACCTTATTTCGGGGACAGGGGACCACTGAAGCTTTCTTT. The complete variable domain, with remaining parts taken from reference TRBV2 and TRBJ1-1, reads EPEVTQTPSHQVTQMGQEVILRCVPISNHLYFYWYRQILGQKVEFLVSFYNNEISEKSEIFDDQFSVERPDGSNFTLKIRSTKLEDSAMYFCASSTLFRGQGTTEAFFGQGTRLTVV.

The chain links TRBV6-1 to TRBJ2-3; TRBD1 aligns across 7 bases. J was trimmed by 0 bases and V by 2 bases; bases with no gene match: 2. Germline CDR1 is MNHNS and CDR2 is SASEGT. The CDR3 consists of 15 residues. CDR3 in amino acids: CASSERTGSTDTQYF. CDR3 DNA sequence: TGTGCCAGCAGTGAAAGGACAGGTAGCACAGATACGCAGTATTTT.

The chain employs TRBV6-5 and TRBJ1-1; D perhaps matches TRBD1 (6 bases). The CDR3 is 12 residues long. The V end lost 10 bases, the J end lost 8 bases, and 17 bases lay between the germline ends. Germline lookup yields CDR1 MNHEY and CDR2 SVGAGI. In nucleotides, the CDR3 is TGTGCCACCTCGAGCCACAGGGTCGAAGCTTTCTTT. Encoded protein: CATSSHRVEAFF.

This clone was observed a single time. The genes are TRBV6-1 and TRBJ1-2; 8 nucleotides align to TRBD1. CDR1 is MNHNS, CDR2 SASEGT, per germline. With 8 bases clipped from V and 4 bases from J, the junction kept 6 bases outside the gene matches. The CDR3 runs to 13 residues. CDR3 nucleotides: TGTGCCAGCGAGTTGGACAGGGTCTATGGCTACACCTTC. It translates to CASELDRVYGYTF.

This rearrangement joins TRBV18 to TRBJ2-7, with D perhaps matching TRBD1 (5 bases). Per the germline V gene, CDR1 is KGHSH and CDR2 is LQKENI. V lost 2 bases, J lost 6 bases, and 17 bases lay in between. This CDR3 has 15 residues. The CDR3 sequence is CASSPNYQGSSEQYF. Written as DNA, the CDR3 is TGTGCCAGCTCACCAAACTACCAGGGAAGCTCCGAGCAGTACTTC. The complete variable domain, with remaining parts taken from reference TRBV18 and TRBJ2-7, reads NAGVMQNPRHLVRRRGQEARLRCSPMKGHSHVYWYRQLPEEGLKFMVYLQKENIIDESGMPKERFSAEFPKEGPSILRIQQVVRGDSAAYFCASSPNYQGSSEQYFGPGTRLTVT.

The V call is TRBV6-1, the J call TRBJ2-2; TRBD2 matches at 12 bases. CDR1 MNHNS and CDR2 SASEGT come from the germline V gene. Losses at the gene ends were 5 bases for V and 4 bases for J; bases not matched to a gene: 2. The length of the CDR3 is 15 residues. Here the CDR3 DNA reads TGTGCCAGCAGTAGGACTAGCGGGGCCACCGGGGAGCTGTTTTTT. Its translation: CASSRTSGATGELFF.

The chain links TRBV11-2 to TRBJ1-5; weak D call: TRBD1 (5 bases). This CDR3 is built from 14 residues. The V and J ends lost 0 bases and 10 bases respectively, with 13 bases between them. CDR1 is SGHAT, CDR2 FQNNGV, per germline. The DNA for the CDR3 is TGTGCCAGCAGCTTAGAGGGAGGGGAGGGTCCCCAGCATTTT. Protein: CASSLEGGEGPQHF.

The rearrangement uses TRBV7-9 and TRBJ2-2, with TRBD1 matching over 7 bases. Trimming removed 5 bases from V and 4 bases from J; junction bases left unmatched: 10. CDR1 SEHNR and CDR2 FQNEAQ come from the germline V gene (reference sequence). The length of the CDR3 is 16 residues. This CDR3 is CASSTHRGEGTGELFF. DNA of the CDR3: TGTGCCAGCAGCACTCACAGGGGAGAGGGCACCGGGGAGCTGTTTTTT.